This T cell receptor (beta chain) was identified in a study of CD8+CD57+ T cells in acquired aplastic anemia. Genomic DNA provided the template from which TCR beta VDJ and CDR3 profiles were obtained. TCRdb re-called the reads with MiXCR, one entry per CDR3 protein. In the table there are about 160,000 distinct CDR3 sequences, approximately 44% of which are singletons. Germline CDR1 KGHDR, CDR2 SFDVKD. This CDR3 region has 16 residues. V was trimmed by 5 bases and J by 4 bases, leaving 17 bases between them. V usage is TRBV24-1 and J usage is TRBJ2-1, with TRBD2 as a possible D gene (6 bases). This TCR derives from a human donor in good health. Sample: sorted CD4+, CD8+, or CD8+CD57+ T cells (not recorded which) from PBMCs. The CDR3 region is CATSASDGGPYNEQFF. CDR3 in DNA: TGTGCCACCAGTGCTAGCGATGGGGGACCATACAATGAGCAGTTCTTC.